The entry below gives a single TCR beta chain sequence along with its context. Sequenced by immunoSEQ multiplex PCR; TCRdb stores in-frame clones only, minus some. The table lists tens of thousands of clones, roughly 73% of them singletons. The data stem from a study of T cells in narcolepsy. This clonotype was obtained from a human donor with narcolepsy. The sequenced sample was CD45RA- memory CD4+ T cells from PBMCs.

The CDR3 is CASSLSDFSFHEQYF. The CDR3 region has the DNA TGCGCCAGCAGCTTGTCGGACTTTTCATTCCACGAGCAGTACTTC. The genes are TRBV5-1 and TRBJ2-7, with D perhaps matching TRBD2 (5 bases). In germline, CDR1 is SGHRS, CDR2 YFSETQ. The CDR3 is 15 residues long. V lost 1 base and J 5 bases, leaving 16 bases between the germline ends.